These 30 T cell receptor beta chains came from one sample sequenced in a study of identical twins. One entry per CDR3 protein, called by TCRdb with MiXCR from the 5' RACE reads. The sample contains around 230,000 distinct CDR3 sequences, approximately 5.9% of which appear only once. These data also featured in a second study, about T cells expressing NK-cell markers.

Source material: CD8+ T cells sorted from blood. Receptors were obtained from a woman younger than 35 in good health.

In this sample, this clonotype turned up a few times. The chain employs TRBV27 and TRBJ2-5, with 15 bases that match TRBD2. V lost 6 bases and J lost 7; bases outside the gene matches: 9. From germline, CDR1 is MNHEY and CDR2 SMNVEV (reference sequence). This CDR3 spans 16 amino acids. The DNA of the CDR3 is TGTGCCAGCAGCGTGGGACTAGCGGGAGGAGCTGGGACCCAGTACTTC. This gives the protein CASSVGLAGGAGTQYF.

This clonotype was picked up many times. The chain uses TRBV29-1 and TRBJ2-1; D is possibly TRBD1 (6 bases). Germline values: CDR1 SQVTM, CDR2 ANQGSEA. The CDR3 has 11 residues. Deletions cut 4 bases from V and 9 bases from J, with 10 bases between. Here the CDR3 reads CSVVQGGEQFF. The CDR3 DNA sequence: TGCAGCGTTGTACAGGGCGGTGAGCAGTTCTTC.

This clonotype was counted only a few times. The chain uses TRBV2 and TRBJ1-2; perhaps TRBD1 as D (5 bases). The CDR3 is 13 residues long. Trimming cost V 5 bases and J 3 bases, with 10 bases left between them. CDR1 and CDR2 (germline): SNHLY, FYNNEI. CDR3 region: CASSPGSYYGYTF. DNA for the CDR3: TGTGCCAGCAGTCCAGGGTCCTACTATGGCTACACCTTC.

The rearrangement uses TRBV27 and TRBJ1-4, with TRBD1 as a possible D gene (6 bases). Trimming removed 6 bases at V and 0 bases at J, with 14 bases between. The CDR3 is 16 amino acids. Germline V gene sequence: CDR1 MNHEY, CDR2 SMNVEV (reference sequence). The CDR3 reads CASSHWTDPTNEKLFF. CDR3 DNA: TGTGCCAGCAGCCATTGGACAGATCCAACTAATGAAAAACTGTTTTTT. The full variable domain, its missing parts supplied by reference TRBV27 and TRBJ1-4, is EAQVTQNPRYLITVTGKKLTVTCSQNMNHEYMSWYRQDPGLGLRQIYYSMNVEVTDKGDVPEGYKVSRKEKRNFPLILESPSPNQTSLYFCASSHWTDPTNEKLFFGSGTQLSVL.

Ten or more counts support this clonotype. V is TRBV4-3 and J is TRBJ2-6; D may be TRBD1 or TRBD2 (6 bases each). Germline CDR1 is LGHNA and CDR2 is YSLEER. CDR3 length equals 17 residues. Trimming pared 7 bases from V and 0 bases from J, leaving 16 bases between. CDR3 residues: CASTGDTSTSGANVLTF. Here the CDR3 DNA reads TGCGCCAGCACGGGGGACACCTCAACCTCTGGGGCCAACGTCCTGACTTTC.

The V and J genes are TRBV6-1 and TRBJ2-3; 9 nucleotides match TRBD2. CDR1 and CDR2 from the germline V gene are MNHNS and SASEGT. CDR3 length: 15 residues. V dropped 7 bases and J dropped 2; count of bases not matched to a gene: 7. The CDR3 loop reads CASTGGLAVTDTQYF. CDR3 DNA sequence: TGTGCCAGCACCGGGGGACTAGCCGTCACAGATACGCAGTATTTT.

The V and J genes are TRBV6-1 and TRBJ1-1; the D gene is possibly TRBD1 (6 bases). The length of the CDR3 is 13 residues. Between the trimmed V and J ends, which lost 10 bases and 8 bases, there was a span of 20 bases. CDR1 is MNHNS, CDR2 SASEGT, per germline. The CDR3 nucleotides read TGTGCCACCACAGGGCTTGGAGGCAGAGAAGCTTTCTTT. Translated, it gives CATTGLGGREAFF.

The chain links TRBV3-1 to TRBJ2-7, with D possibly TRBD2 on 7 matching bases. The V gene's germline CDR1 is LGHDT and CDR2 YNNKEL (reference sequence). V lost 5 bases to trimming and J lost 7 bases, with 24 bases between them. CDR3 length: 16 amino acids. The CDR3 reads CASSSYLAGALGEQYF. For the CDR3, the DNA is TGTGCCAGCAGCTCCTATCTGGCGGGGGCGCTTGGGGAGCAGTACTTC.

In its sample, this clonotype was seen a few times. The genes are TRBV3-1 and TRBJ2-7; 9 bases align to TRBD1. This CDR3 has 18 amino acids. With V trimmed by 4 bases and J by 6 bases, 19 bases remained unmatched. Germline-derived CDR1 and CDR2 are LGHDT and YNNKEL (reference sequence). The CDR3 DNA sequence: TGTGCCAGCAGCCTTGCCCCTTACGACAGGGGGATTACTGTCGAGCAGTACTTC. Translation: CASSLAPYDRGITVEQYF.

This clonotype was found a few times. The CDR3 spells CASSLYQGVYGYTF. For the CDR3, the DNA is TGTGCCAGCAGCTTGTATCAGGGAGTCTATGGCTACACCTTC. V gene TRBV5-6 combines with J gene TRBJ1-2; D might be TRBD1 (5 bases). The CDR3 covers 14 residues. Trimming left V 1 base short and J 4 bases short, with 11 bases between. The germline CDR1 and CDR2 sequences are SGHDT and YYEEEE. The full variable domain, rest sourced from reference TRBV5-6 and TRBJ1-2, is DAGVTQSPTHLIKTRGQQVTLRCSPKSGHDTVSWYQQALGQGPQFIFQYYEEEERQRGNFPDRFSGHQFPNYSSELNVNALLLGDSALYLCASSLYQGVYGYTFGSGTRLTVV.

The J gene is TRBJ1-4, the V gene TRBV7-8, with TRBD1 matching 7 bases. The CDR3 totals 15 residues. After removal of 5 bases from V and 7 bases from J, the junction contained 10 bases not matched to a gene. Per the germline V gene, CDR1 is SGHVS and CDR2 is FQNEAQ. This CDR3 is CASSPSAGGAEKLFF. In DNA, the CDR3 is TGTGCCAGCAGCCCCTCCGCAGGGGGGGCTGAAAAACTGTTTTTT.

This clonotype was picked up a small number of times. The chain uses TRBV12-3 or TRBV12-4 and TRBJ2-7, with D maybe TRBD2 (5 bases). V was shortened by 2 bases and J by 1 base, with 15 bases between the two germline ends. The CDR3 covers 16 residues. The CDR3 loop is CASSLIFGGPSYEQYF. The CDR3 nucleotides are TGTGCCAGCAGTTTAATTTTTGGCGGGCCTTCCTACGAGCAGTACTTC.

The genes are TRBV29-1 and TRBJ2-2, with D unclear. The CDR3 is 14 amino acids. V shed 7 bases and J shed 0 bases, with 12 bases lying between them. Germline V gives CDR1 SQVTM, CDR2 ANQGSEA. The CDR3 bases are TGCAGCGGATATACAAGTCCGAACACCGGGGAGCTGTTTTTT. This translates into CSGYTSPNTGELFF.

Ten or more counts support this clonotype. The chain joins TRBV12-3 or TRBV12-4 to TRBJ1-2; the D gene is possibly TRBD1 (6 bases). This CDR3 spans 16 amino acids. V was shortened by 5 bases and J by 7 bases, with 23 bases between the two germline ends. The CDR3 protein is CASSLLRQALTRGYTF. CDR3 sequence (DNA): TGTGCCAGCAGTCTCCTGAGACAGGCTCTAACTCGTGGCTACACCTTC.

This clonotype was observed a few times. The chain couples TRBV7-9 to TRBJ1-2; 7 bases line up with TRBD1. The CDR3 spans 17 residues. Germline CDR1 is SEHNR and CDR2 is FQNEAQ (reference sequence). The trim removed 5 bases at V and 1 base at J, leaving 13 bases unmatched. CDR3 coding DNA: TGTGCCAGCAGCCCATCGACCGGACAGGCCTTTAACTATGGCTACACCTTC. It is translated as CASSPSTGQAFNYGYTF.

The V and J genes are TRBV4-2 and TRBJ1-1; D unclear. V was cut by 5 bases and J by 1 base, with 8 bases left in between. Looked up from germline, CDR1 is LGHNA and CDR2 is YNFKEQ. This CDR3 is 13 amino acids long. CDR3 nucleotide sequence: TGTGCCAGCAGCTATCAGCAGAACACTGAAGCTTTCTTT. Protein product: CASSYQQNTEAFF.

The CDR3 here is CASTPRLAGLQETQYF. The CDR3 bases are TGTGCCAGCACCCCAAGACTAGCGGGCCTCCAAGAGACCCAGTACTTC. V usage is TRBV5-6 and J usage is TRBJ2-5, with 10 positions matching TRBD2. Germline lookup yields CDR1 SGHDT and CDR2 YYEEEE. This CDR3 contains 16 residues. With 6 bases clipped from V and 1 base from J, the junction kept 9 bases outside the gene matches.

This clonotype showed up many times. The chain carries TRBV5-1 and TRBJ2-5, with D maybe TRBD1 (6 bases). CDR1 and CDR2 (germline): SGHRS, YFSETQ. V lost 4 bases and J 2 bases, leaving 12 bases between the germline ends. The CDR3 extends over 14 amino acids. The CDR3: CASSPRTAQETQYF. The CDR3 nucleotides are TGCGCCAGCAGCCCGAGGACAGCACAAGAGACCCAGTACTTC.

The chain combines TRBV6-2 or TRBV6-3 with TRBJ1-1; D gene ambiguous. V was shortened by 6 bases and J by 4 bases, with 15 bases between the two germline ends. In germline, CDR1 is MNHEY, CDR2 SVGEGT. The CDR3 spans 14 residues. The DNA of the CDR3 is TGTGCCAGCAGCCACGAGCGAGGCAGCACTGAAGCTTTCTTT. Translation: CASSHERGSTEAFF.

This clonotype was counted at least ten times. The gene calls are TRBV7-9 and TRBJ2-1; 7 nucleotides agree with TRBD2. Germline CDR1 and CDR2: SEHNR and FQNEAQ (reference sequence). V lost 2 bases and J lost 2; bases outside the gene matches: 6. The CDR3 totals 16 residues. The CDR3 bases are TGTGCCAGCAGCTTAATGGGTCTAGCGGCCTACAATGAGCAGTTCTTC. This codes for CASSLMGLAAYNEQFF.

This clonotype was picked up many times. This sequence joins TRBV6-1 and TRBJ1-1; D is perhaps TRBD1 (6 bases). The CDR3 is made up of 14 amino acids. The V gene lost 6 bases and the J gene lost 5 bases, with 16 bases spanning the gap. Germline CDR1 and CDR2: MNHNS and SASEGT. CDR3 bases: TGTGCCAGCAGCATAACAGGGAGGAGAACTGAAGCTTTCTTT. It codes for CASSITGRRTEAFF.

The chain is built from TRBV29-1 and TRBJ2-7; D gene ambiguous. Between the trimmed V and J ends, which lost 2 bases and 0 bases, there was a span of 11 bases. The CDR3 is 14 residues long. CDR1 and CDR2 (germline): SQVTM, ANQGSEA. The CDR3 coding sequence is TGCAGCGTTGAAATGTCTAGGAGCTCCTACGAGCAGTACTTC. Translating gives CSVEMSRSSYEQYF.

This clonotype was counted only a few times. This chain connects TRBV4-3 to TRBJ1-2; D gene unclear. The V gene lost 3 bases and the J gene lost 4 bases, with 12 bases spanning the gap. Germline V gives CDR1 LGHNA, CDR2 YSLEER. The CDR3 has 14 amino acids. The CDR3 DNA follows: TGCGCCAGCAGCCAGACCCTCGACGGCTATGGCTACACCTTC. This translates into CASSQTLDGYGYTF.

The chain has TRBV6-1 and TRBJ2-3; a weak D match, TRBD2 (5 bases). The CDR3 loop spans 15 amino acids. V lost 5 bases to trimming and J lost 0 bases, with 12 bases between them. Germline V gene sequence: CDR1 MNHNS, CDR2 SASEGT. CDR3 sequence (DNA): TGTGCCAGCAGTCAGTTGCGGGCGAGCACAGATACGCAGTATTTT. Its translation is CASSQLRASTDTQYF.

The V call is TRBV20-1, the J call TRBJ1-2; the D is unclear. The germline V gene has CDR1 DFQATT and CDR2 SNEGSKA (reference sequence). The V end lost 2 bases, the J end lost 4 bases, and 14 bases lay between the germline ends. The CDR3 is made up of 14 amino acids. The CDR3 nucleotides are TGCAGTGCTAGACCCCGACATGCTGGCTATGGCTACACCTTC. This encodes CSARPRHAGYGYTF.

The chain joins TRBV5-6 to TRBJ2-1, with D unclear. Germline V CDR1 and CDR2: SGHDT, YYEEEE. The CDR3 has 14 residues. V lost 4 bases, J lost 0 bases, and 8 bases lay in between. This CDR3 is CASSTTRSYNEQFF. The CDR3 DNA is TGTGCCAGCAGCACGACTCGCTCCTACAATGAGCAGTTCTTC.

This clonotype turned up a few times. The DNA for the CDR3 is TGTGCCAGCAGTTACGGGGGATCGGCCAATGAGCAGTTCTTC. This encodes CASSYGGSANEQFF. The chain combines TRBV6-2 or TRBV6-3 with TRBJ2-1; D may be TRBD1 or TRBD2 (5 bases each). Germline values: CDR1 MNHEY, CDR2 SVGEGT. Between the trimmed V and J ends, which lost 2 bases and 6 bases, there was a span of 11 bases. The CDR3 loop spans 14 amino acids.

CDR3 DNA: TGTGCCAGCACGTACTCCGGGAACACAGATACGCAGTATTTT. Protein product: CASTYSGNTDTQYF. This chain joins TRBV2 and TRBJ2-3, with D perhaps TRBD2 (5 bases). Germline V gene lookup returns CDR1 SNHLY and CDR2 FYNNEI. V was shortened by 7 bases and J by 2 bases, with 13 bases between the two germline ends. The CDR3 contains 14 residues.

Written as DNA, the CDR3 is TGTGCCAGCAGTTTCGGAGGTTTAGGCTACGAGCAGTACTTC. It translates to CASSFGGLGYEQYF. The chain uses TRBV27 and TRBJ2-7; D possibly corresponds to TRBD2 (5 bases). CDR1 is MNHEY and CDR2 is SMNVEV in the germline V gene (reference sequence). Trimming removed 3 bases from V and 3 bases from J, with 12 bases in between. This CDR3 is 14 amino acids long.

This clonotype has a count of ten or more. The CDR3 DNA sequence: TGCAGTGCTAGGGACCGTTCCTACGAGCAGTACTTC. The encoded protein is CSARDRSYEQYF. The gene calls are TRBV20-1 and TRBJ2-7, with unresolved D. The ends were cut back, 3 bases at V and 1 base at J, with 7 bases in the middle. The CDR3 sequence is 12 residues long. In germline, CDR1 is DFQATT, CDR2 SNEGSKA (reference sequence).